This is a list of T cell receptor beta chains from one sample in a study of cytomegalovirus exposure and HLA in healthy donors. Sequenced by immunoSEQ multiplex PCR; TCRdb stores in-frame clones only, minus some. This sample's table has 200,000 or so clones. The sample consisted of PBMCs. The receptors derive from a girl aged 2-10 years in good health and CMV-seropositive. Each CDR3 is given with its conserved first and last residue. The order of the fields is V gene, D gene, J gene, CDR3 length, CDR3 DNA, CDR3 protein. D genes are given only for firm matches.

>TRBV18|-|TRBJ2-7|15
TGTGCCAGCTCACCAGGACAGCAAAGCTCCTACGAGCAGTACTTC
CASSPGQQSSYEQYF
>TRBV11-2|TRBD2|TRBJ2-2|15
TGTGCCAGCAGCTTAGGACTAGCGGAGGCCGGGGAGCTGTTTTTT
CASSLGLAEAGELFF
>TRBV11-2|TRBD2|TRBJ2-3|18
TGTGCCAGCAGCTTAGTGGTGGCGGGAGGTTTGGGCACAGATACGCAGTATTTT
CASSLVVAGGLGTDTQYF
>TRBV6-5|-|TRBJ1-6|15
TGTGCCAGCAGTGGGCACAGGGTGGGAGATTCACCCCTCCACTTT
CASSGHRVGDSPLHF
>TRBV28|-|TRBJ1-1|13
TGTGCCAGCAGTTTAACTGTTAACACTGAAGCTTTCTTT
CASSLTVNTEAFF
>TRBV19|TRBD1|TRBJ2-5|15
TGTGCCAGTAGTGATCTCCCAGGGGGCTGGGAGACCCAGTACTTC
CASSDLPGGWETQYF
>TRBV10-3|TRBD1|TRBJ2-7|13
TGTGCCATTCACAGGGGGCTTGACTACGAGCAGTACTTC
CAIHRGLDYEQYF
>TRBV10-1|-|TRBJ2-3|12
TGCGCCAGCAGTGACGGTTCAGATACGCAGTATTTT
CASSDGSDTQYF
>TRBV27|-|TRBJ2-7|15
TGTGCCAGCAGTTTCTGGAGAGACTATGGGTACGAGCAGTACTTC
CASSFWRDYGYEQYF
>TRBV5-1|TRBD1|TRBJ2-7|15
TGCGCCAGCAGCTTCGGGTCAGGGGGCCCTTACGAGCAGTACTTC
CASSFGSGGPYEQYF
>TRBV5-4|-|TRBJ1-2|14
TGTGCCAGCAGCTTGAGAACAGGGAGCTATGGCTACACCTTC
CASSLRTGSYGYTF
>TRBV5-4|-|TRBJ2-1|16
TGTGCCAGCAGCGCCGGGAGTACCTTCTCCTACAATGAGCAGTTCTTC
CASSAGSTFSYNEQFF